This TCR beta chain was captured by sequencing in a study of neoadjuvant anti-PD-1 for oral cavity cancer listed by TCRdb under 2021. A note on the overall study: Before curative-intent surgical resection, most patients were given three to four biweekly doses of nivolumab at 3 mg/kg. Patients who did not progress were given a fourth nivolumab dose at about day 43 and had definitive surgical resection on days 50-56. Responders were defined as patients with complete response, partial response or stable disease by RECIST 1.1; non-responders were defined as patients with progression. The parent correlative cohort included roughly 12 patients, with an approximately 34% response rate. Broad study findings and their caveats: Only a few patients per response group were included in the TCR analyses, and the authors called for validation in larger cohorts. Higher pretreatment blood Treg/Th17 ratios correlated with both higher pretreatment blood TCRbeta clonality and lower post-treatment tumor TCRbeta clonality. Larger post-treatment sizes of preexisting intratumoral clones correlated with greater tumor shrinkage, suggesting expansion of preexisting clones contributed to response.

Sample time point, as interpreted from the label and publication: before neoadjuvant nivolumab. Patients were newly diagnosed with stage II-IVA oral cavity squamous cell carcinoma and had received no prior systemic or radiation treatment. The cohort was composed of patients with HPV-negative, locally advanced oral cavity squamous cell carcinoma. The samples were obtained from a longitudinal correlative study of a single-arm phase II trial testing neoadjuvant nivolumab in oral cavity squamous cell carcinoma. Subject-matched pre- and post-treatment PBMCs and tumors from three responders and three non-responders underwent genomic DNA-based TCRbeta sequencing. For tumor tissue, genomic DNA extraction relied on the Maxwell RSC DNA from Tissue kit. Tumor libraries used mostly 4 to 6 ug of input genomic DNA for survey sequencing, with two replicates per sample. The immunoSEQ hsTCRbeta kit was used to prepare TCRbeta libraries, following the manufacturer's instructions. An Illumina NovaSeq 6000 S4 flow cell was used to sequence the final libraries, which had first been combined to 3 nM. The source study handled its data this way. Raw data preprocessing and quality control were performed with the immunoSEQ Analyzer. The analysis was restricted to productive rearrangements, with each unique CDR3 amino acid sequence defining a clonotype. Using the R package tcR, the researchers computed the Gini-Simpson index as their estimate of repertoire clonality. Gini indices were compared with Student's t test, and associations with tumor size change were assessed by Pearson correlation. This is the immuneACCESS table as TCRdb keeps it, with only in-frame sequences that have V and J called. A part of the clones is gone; compared with another copy, unresolved V genes explain less than half, and the rest is unexplained. The D gene and trimming were derived from the DNA, and the V and J assignments and clone size from that table. Recorded for this sample are 6,500 to 7,000 clones; about 46% of them occurred a single time. Of the sample, around 26% is held by the ten largest clones.

Concerning this clone: It lacks a known antigen. No base qualities exist here, and no much larger clone lies one base off it.

From cysteine to phenylalanine, the CDR3 is 11 amino acids long. Only the CDR3 region is kept as DNA, spanning 33 bases read in frame from base 1. The germline V gene gives CDR1 as WSHSY and CDR2 as SAAADI. Trimming costs V 10 bases and J 4 bases, and their ends lie 10 bases apart. Material: tumor tissue, obtained before nivolumab (anti-PD-1) treatment. The receptor was derived from a person between 40 and 79 years old with oral cavity squamous cell carcinoma. The V gene is TRBV10-2 and the J gene is TRBJ2-5, and possibly TRBD1, on 6 matching bases. The nucleotides are TGCGCCACTGGACAGACAGAGACCCAGTACTTC. This codes for CATGQTETQYF.